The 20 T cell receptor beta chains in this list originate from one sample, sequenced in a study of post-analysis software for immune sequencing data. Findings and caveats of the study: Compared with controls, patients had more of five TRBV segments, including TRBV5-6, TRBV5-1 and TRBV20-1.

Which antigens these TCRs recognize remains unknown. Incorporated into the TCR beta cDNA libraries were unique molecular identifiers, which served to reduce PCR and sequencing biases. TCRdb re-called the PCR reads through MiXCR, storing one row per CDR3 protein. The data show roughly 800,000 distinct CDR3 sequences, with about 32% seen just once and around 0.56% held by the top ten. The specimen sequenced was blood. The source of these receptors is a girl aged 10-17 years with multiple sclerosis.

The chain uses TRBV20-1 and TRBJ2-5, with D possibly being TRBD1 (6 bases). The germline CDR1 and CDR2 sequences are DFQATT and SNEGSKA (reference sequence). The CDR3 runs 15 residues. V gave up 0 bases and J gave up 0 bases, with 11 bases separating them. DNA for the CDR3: TGCAGTGCTAGAGATTATACAGGGAACCAAGAGACCCAGTACTTC. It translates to CSARDYTGNQETQYF.

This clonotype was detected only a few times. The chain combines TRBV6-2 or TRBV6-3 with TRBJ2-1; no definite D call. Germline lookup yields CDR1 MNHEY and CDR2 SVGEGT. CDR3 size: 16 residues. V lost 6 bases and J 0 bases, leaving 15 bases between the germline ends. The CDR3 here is CASSFLGGPSYNEQFF. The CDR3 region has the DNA TGTGCCAGCAGCTTCCTTGGCGGACCCTCCTACAATGAGCAGTTCTTC.

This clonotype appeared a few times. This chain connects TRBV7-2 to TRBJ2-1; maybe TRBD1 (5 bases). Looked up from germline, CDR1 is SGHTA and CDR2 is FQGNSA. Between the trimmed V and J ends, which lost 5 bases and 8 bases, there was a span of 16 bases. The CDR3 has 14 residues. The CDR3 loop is CASSPGQIADEQFF. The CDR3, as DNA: TGTGCCAGCAGCCCAGGACAAATTGCCGATGAGCAGTTCTTC.

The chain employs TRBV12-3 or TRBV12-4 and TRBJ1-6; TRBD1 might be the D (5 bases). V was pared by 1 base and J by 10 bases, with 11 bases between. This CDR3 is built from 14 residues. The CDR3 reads CASSLGRAGSPLHF. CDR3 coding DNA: TGTGCCAGCAGTTTAGGCAGGGCGGGATCACCCCTCCACTTT.

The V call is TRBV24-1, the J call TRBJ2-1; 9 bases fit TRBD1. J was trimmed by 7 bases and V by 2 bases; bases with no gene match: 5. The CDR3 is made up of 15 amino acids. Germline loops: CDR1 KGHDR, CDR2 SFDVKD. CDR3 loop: CATSDCDRGGNEQFF. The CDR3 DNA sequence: TGTGCCACCAGTGATTGCGACAGGGGGGGAAATGAGCAGTTCTTC.

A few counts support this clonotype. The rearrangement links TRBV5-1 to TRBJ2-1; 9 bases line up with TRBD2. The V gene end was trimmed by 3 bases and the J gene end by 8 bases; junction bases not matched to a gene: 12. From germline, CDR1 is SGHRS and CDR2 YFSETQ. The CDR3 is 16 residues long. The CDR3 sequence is CASSSGLAPRGDEQFF. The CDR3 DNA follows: TGCGCCAGCAGCTCTGGACTAGCGCCAAGGGGAGATGAGCAGTTCTTC.

CDR3 protein: CASSYLQPQHF. The CDR3 DNA reads as TGTGCCAGCAGCTATCTTCAGCCCCAGCATTTT. The J gene is TRBJ1-5, the V gene TRBV7-9; no reliable D call. The CDR3 has 11 amino acids. The germline gives CDR1 SEHNR, CDR2 FQNEAQ (reference sequence). Trimming removed 4 bases at V and 6 bases at J, with 4 bases between.

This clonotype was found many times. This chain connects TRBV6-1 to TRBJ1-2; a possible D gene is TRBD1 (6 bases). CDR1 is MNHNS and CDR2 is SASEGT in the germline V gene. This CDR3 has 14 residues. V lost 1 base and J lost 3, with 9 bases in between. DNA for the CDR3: TGTGCCAGCAGTGAAGGGACAGCAGACTATGGCTACACCTTC. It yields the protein CASSEGTADYGYTF.

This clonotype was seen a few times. CDR3 sequence (DNA): TGTGCCACCTCGAGGGACTCTGGGGCCAACGTCCTGACTTTC. Protein sequence: CATSRDSGANVLTF. The gene calls are TRBV7-2 and TRBJ2-6; D perhaps matches TRBD2 (5 bases). This CDR3 comprises 14 residues. Trimming took 10 bases from V and 0 from J, leaving 10 bases between them. The germline CDR1 and CDR2 sequences are SGHTA and FQGNSA.

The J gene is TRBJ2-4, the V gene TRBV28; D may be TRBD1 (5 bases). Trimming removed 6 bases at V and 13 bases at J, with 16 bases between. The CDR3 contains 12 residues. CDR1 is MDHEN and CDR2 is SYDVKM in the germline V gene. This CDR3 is CASRGTGSEQYF. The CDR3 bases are TGTGCCAGCAGGGGAACAGGTAGTGAGCAGTACTTC.

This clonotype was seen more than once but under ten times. The CDR3 sequence: CASSPGASAGTDTQYF. In DNA form, the CDR3 reads TGTGCCAGCTCACCAGGGGCCTCCGCGGGCACAGATACGCAGTATTTT. The chain uses TRBV18 and TRBJ2-3, with D possibly matching TRBD1 (5 bases). CDR3 length equals 16 residues. The V gene lost 2 bases and the J gene lost 1 base, with 13 bases spanning the gap. Germline V lookup: CDR1 KGHSH, CDR2 LQKENI.

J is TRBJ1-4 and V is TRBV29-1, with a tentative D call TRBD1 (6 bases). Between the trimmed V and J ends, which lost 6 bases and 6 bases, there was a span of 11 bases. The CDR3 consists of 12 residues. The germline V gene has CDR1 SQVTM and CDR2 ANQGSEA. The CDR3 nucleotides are TGCAGCGTGACGACAGGCCATGAAAAACTGTTTTTT. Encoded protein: CSVTTGHEKLFF.

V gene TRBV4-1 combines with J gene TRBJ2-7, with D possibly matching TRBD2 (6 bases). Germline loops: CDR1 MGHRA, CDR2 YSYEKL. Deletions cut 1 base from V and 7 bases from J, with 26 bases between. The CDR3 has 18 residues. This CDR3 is CASSQVVFGAGPPGEQYF. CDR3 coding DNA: TGCGCCAGCAGCCAAGTCGTCTTCGGGGCGGGACCCCCCGGGGAGCAGTACTTC.

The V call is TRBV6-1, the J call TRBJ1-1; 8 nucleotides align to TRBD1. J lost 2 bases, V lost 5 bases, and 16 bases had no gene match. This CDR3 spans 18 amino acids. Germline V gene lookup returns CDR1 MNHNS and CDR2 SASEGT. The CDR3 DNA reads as TGTGCCAGCAGTATTTTTCACCGCACCGGGACAGGAAACACTGAAGCTTTCTTT. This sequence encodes CASSIFHRTGTGNTEAFF.

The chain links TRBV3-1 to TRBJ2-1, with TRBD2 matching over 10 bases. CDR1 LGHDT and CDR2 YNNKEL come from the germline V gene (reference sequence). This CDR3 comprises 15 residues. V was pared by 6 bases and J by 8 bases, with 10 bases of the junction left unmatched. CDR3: CASRWSGRAGYEQFF. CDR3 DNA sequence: TGTGCCAGCAGGTGGAGCGGGAGGGCCGGCTATGAGCAGTTCTTC.

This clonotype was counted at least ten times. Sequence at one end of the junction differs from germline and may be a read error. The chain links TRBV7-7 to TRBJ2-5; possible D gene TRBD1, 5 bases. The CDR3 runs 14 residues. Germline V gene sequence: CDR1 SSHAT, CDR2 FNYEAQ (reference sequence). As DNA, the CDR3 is TGTGCTAGCAGTCCTCAGGGCTTCCAAGAGACCCAGTACTTC. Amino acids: CASSPQGFQETQYF.

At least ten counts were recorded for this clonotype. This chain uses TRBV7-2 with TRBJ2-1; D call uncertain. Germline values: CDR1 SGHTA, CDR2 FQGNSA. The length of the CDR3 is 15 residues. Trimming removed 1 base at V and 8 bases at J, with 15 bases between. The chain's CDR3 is CASSLDDSSGYEQFF. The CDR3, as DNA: TGTGCCAGCAGCTTAGATGACTCCTCTGGGTATGAGCAGTTCTTC.

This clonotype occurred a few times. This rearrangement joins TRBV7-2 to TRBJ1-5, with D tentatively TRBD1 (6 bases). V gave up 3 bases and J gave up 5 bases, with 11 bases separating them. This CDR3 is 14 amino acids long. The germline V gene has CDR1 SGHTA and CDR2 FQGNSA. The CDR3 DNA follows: TGTGCCAGCAGCTTCCGGGACAACTATCAGCCCCAGCATTTT. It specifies CASSFRDNYQPQHF. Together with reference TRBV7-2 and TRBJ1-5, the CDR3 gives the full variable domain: GAGVSQSPSNKVTEKGKDVELRCDPISGHTALYWYRQSLGQGLEFLIYFQGNSAPDKSGLPSDRFSAERTGGSVSTLTIQRTQQEDSAVYLCASSFRDNYQPQHFGDGTRLSIL.

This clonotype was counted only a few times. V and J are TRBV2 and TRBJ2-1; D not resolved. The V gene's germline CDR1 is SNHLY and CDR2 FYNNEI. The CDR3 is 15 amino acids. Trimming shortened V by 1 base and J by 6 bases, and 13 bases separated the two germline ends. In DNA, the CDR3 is TGTGCCAGCAGTGAAGAGGCAGAGACCTTCAATGAGCAGTTCTTC. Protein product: CASSEEAETFNEQFF.

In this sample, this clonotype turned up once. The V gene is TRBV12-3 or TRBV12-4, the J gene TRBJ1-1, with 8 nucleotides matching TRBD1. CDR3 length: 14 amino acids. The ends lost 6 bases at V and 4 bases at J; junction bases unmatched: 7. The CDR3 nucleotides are TGTGCCAGCAGGCCATTAACAGGGGGCACTGAAGCTTTCTTT. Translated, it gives CASRPLTGGTEAFF.